Sequencing of this T cell receptor (beta chain) was carried out in a study of T-cell reconstitution after alpha-beta-depleted transplantation in children. Findings and caveats of the study: After transplant, high TCRbeta diversity at day 60 in some patients arose from surviving recipient T cells and thymic progenitors. Expanded graft clones numbering several hundred reportedly gave rise to alpha-beta T cells about two months after transplant. One year post-transplant, T-cell counts and diversity were largely derived from T cells produced anew.

The TCRbeta library was prepared with unique molecular identifiers. Using its own MiXCR run on the PCR reads, TCRdb lists one record per CDR3 protein. This table holds around 700,000 distinct CDR3 sequences, about 12% found once. This clonotype was found many times. Its target is not known. Trimming shortened V by 4 bases and J by 4 bases, and 16 bases separated the two germline ends. This CDR3 has 16 residues. The receptor's source is a girl aged 2 to 10 with congenital amegakaryocytic thrombocytopenia, due to receive a stem cell transplant. Material: PBMCs, obtained before TCRalphabeta/CD19-depleted stem cell transplant. The J gene is TRBJ2-2, the V gene TRBV12-3 or TRBV12-4; unclear D gene. The CDR3 coding sequence is TGTGCCAGCAGTTCCGCTGGCGTGGTTAGCACCGGGGAGCTGTTTTTT. Its protein is CASSSAGVVSTGELFF.